The 14 T cell receptor beta chains below all came from one sample that was sequenced in a study of T cell changes during pregnancy in multiple sclerosis (dated by TCRdb to the late 2010s). The library came from the immunoSEQ multiplex PCR assay. TCRdb took this table from immuneACCESS and kept in-frame rearrangements with V and J called. Such tables lack part of the clones; where checked against another copy, unresolved V genes explain under half of the gap, and the rest is unexplained. The sample table contains over 40,000 clones; only one count was recorded for roughly nine tenths of them. The top ten constitute roughly 4.5% of the sample. Sequenced material: peripheral blood, taken in the second trimester of pregnancy. The origin of the receptors is a female donor in good health, enrolled as a control in a pregnancy study.

The V and J genes are TRBV7-9 and TRBJ2-7, with a possible D match to TRBD1 (6 bases). The V and J ends lost 4 bases and 7 bases respectively, with 17 bases between them. CDR1 and CDR2 from the germline V gene are SEHNR and FQNEAQ (reference sequence). This CDR3 comprises 14 residues. CDR3 sequence: CASSYPIQGWEQYF. Here the CDR3 DNA reads TGTGCCAGCAGCTATCCAATCCAGGGGTGGGAGCAGTACTTC.

This clone appeared once. CDR3 sequence (DNA): TGTGCCAGCAGGAAGCGACAGGGGGACACTGAAGCTTTCTTT. Protein: CASRKRQGDTEAFF. This chain joins TRBV5-6 and TRBJ1-1; TRBD1 agrees at 9 bases. Germline V gene sequence: CDR1 SGHDT, CDR2 YYEEEE. CDR3 length equals 14 residues. J was trimmed by 3 bases and V by 5 bases; bases with no gene match: 5.

J is TRBJ1-1 and V is TRBV7-9; 7 bases align to TRBD1. The V gene's germline CDR1 is SEHNR and CDR2 FQNEAQ (reference sequence). V gave up 3 bases and J gave up 1 base; unmatched junction bases: 5. This CDR3 is built from 15 residues. CDR3 region: CASSLVGGGNTEAFF. The CDR3 DNA reads TGTGCCAGCAGCTTGGTAGGGGGCGGGAACACTGAAGCTTTCTTT.

The chain uses TRBV30 and TRBJ2-7, with a possible D match to TRBD2 (6 bases). The V gene lost 4 bases and the J gene lost 0 bases, with 10 bases spanning the gap. The germline V gene has CDR1 GTSNPN and CDR2 SVGIG (reference sequence). The CDR3 runs to 13 residues. CDR3 sequence (DNA): TGTGCCTGGAAGGCGCGGGGCTCCTACGAGCAGTACTTC. It translates to CAWKARGSYEQYF.

This chain joins TRBV25-1 and TRBJ1-1; a weak D match, TRBD1 (5 bases). The CDR3 extends over 15 amino acids. Trimming left V 0 bases short and J 6 bases short, with 14 bases between. Germline V gene lookup returns CDR1 MGHDK and CDR2 SYGVNS. CDR3 sequence (DNA): TGTGCCAGCAGTGAATACTCCAGGGCCTACCCTGAAGCTTTCTTT. It encodes CASSEYSRAYPEAFF.

This clone was observed a few times. J is TRBJ1-2 and V is TRBV2; TRBD1 is a possible D gene (6 bases). Germline CDR1 SNHLY, CDR2 FYNNEI. Trimming removed 7 bases from V and 4 bases from J, with 13 bases in between. The CDR3 totals 13 residues. In DNA, the CDR3 is TGTGCCAGCAAACAACAGGGTATCTATGGCTACACCTTC. This encodes CASKQQGIYGYTF.

This chain uses TRBV2 with TRBJ2-7; maybe TRBD1 (6 bases). Germline V lookup: CDR1 SNHLY, CDR2 FYNNEI. The CDR3 is 12 residues long. The V gene lost 5 bases and the J gene lost 3 bases, with 8 bases spanning the gap. The CDR3 spells CASSLQGYEQYF. In DNA, the CDR3 is TGTGCCAGCAGTCTACAGGGCTACGAGCAGTACTTC.

The chain carries TRBV18 and TRBJ2-1, with D maybe TRBD2 (6 bases). CDR3 length: 16 residues. The V and J ends lost 6 bases and 3 bases respectively, with 18 bases between them. Germline lookup yields CDR1 KGHSH and CDR2 LQKENI. CDR3 protein: CASSPTRGLHYNEQFF. DNA of the CDR3: TGTGCCAGCTCCCCGACCCGGGGACTCCACTACAATGAGCAGTTCTTC. The whole variable domain, remainder taken from reference TRBV18 and TRBJ2-1, is NAGVMQNPRHLVRRRGQEARLRCSPMKGHSHVYWYRQLPEEGLKFMVYLQKENIIDESGMPKERFSAEFPKEGPSILRIQQVVRGDSAAYFCASSPTRGLHYNEQFFGPGTRLTVL.

This chain links TRBV11-2 with TRBJ2-7, with TRBD1 matching 11 bases. Germline trimming cut 0 bases from V and 7 bases from J; bases unmatched to any gene: 11. The CDR3 is 17 amino acids. Germline lookup yields CDR1 SGHAT and CDR2 FQNNGV. The CDR3 region is CASSLDRPGTGGREQYF. The CDR3 bases are TGTGCCAGCAGCTTAGATCGCCCGGGGACAGGGGGTCGGGAGCAGTACTTC.

The chain recombines TRBV10-2 with TRBJ1-1, with D possibly being TRBD1 (6 bases). CDR1 is WSHSY, CDR2 SAAADI, per germline. The CDR3 runs to 13 residues. The V end was cut by 3 bases, the J end by 4 bases, with 9 bases between. As DNA, the CDR3 is TGCGCCAGCAGTGAAGGCAGGGGCACTGAAGCTTTCTTT. Its protein is CASSEGRGTEAFF.

V and J are TRBV10-3 and TRBJ1-1; D gene ambiguous. V was shortened by 3 bases and J by 7 bases, with 6 bases between the two germline ends. There are 11 residues in the CDR3. Germline lookup yields CDR1 ENHRY and CDR2 SYGVKD. CDR3 in amino acids: CAISERGEAFF. The CDR3 DNA sequence: TGTGCCATCAGTGAACGGGGTGAAGCTTTCTTT.

V gene TRBV19 combines with J gene TRBJ2-1; weak D call: TRBD2 (7 bases). The ends were cut back, 4 bases at V and 9 bases at J, with 16 bases in the middle. The germline gives CDR1 LNHDA, CDR2 SQIVND (reference sequence). This CDR3 has 14 amino acids. The CDR3 here is CASSSGGKGGEQFF. CDR3 sequence (DNA): TGTGCCAGTAGTAGCGGGGGCAAAGGTGGTGAGCAGTTCTTC.

The chain is built from TRBV5-5 and TRBJ2-7; no clear D gene. CDR1 and CDR2 from the germline V gene are SGHKS and YYEKEE (reference sequence). V was shortened by 2 bases and J by 6 bases, with 6 bases between the two germline ends. The CDR3 contains 11 residues. CDR3 DNA sequence: TGTGCCAGCAGCTTTCGGTTCGAGCAGTACTTC. Protein sequence: CASSFRFEQYF.

A few counts support this clone. This sequence joins TRBV6-5 and TRBJ2-1; weak D call: TRBD1 (6 bases). The CDR3 spans 15 residues. V lost 5 bases and J 5 bases, leaving 16 bases between the germline ends. Germline V gene sequence: CDR1 MNHEY, CDR2 SVGAGI. CDR3 coding DNA: TGTGCCAGCAGTCCAACCGGGACACCAAACAATGAGCAGTTCTTC. It encodes CASSPTGTPNNEQFF.